This is a list of T cell receptor beta chains from one sample in a study of T cell repertoires in cytomegalovirus infection. MiXCR, run by TCRdb on the reads, gives a single entry per CDR3 protein. The table records 310,000 or so distinct CDR3 sequences, around 10% of them present only once. The sample consisted of PBMCs. The source of these receptors is a human donor in good health (CMV status not recorded). Some clones in this sample may be carry-over from other donors' samples. Both conserved end residues are part of each CDR3. D genes are given only for firm matches. Only part of the rows carry a size: once, few, many, or a class if the clone is expanded.

D gene	V gene	J gene	clone size	CDR3 DNA	CDR3 protein
NA	TRBV29-1	TRBJ2-7	NA	TGCAGCGTTACCACCTCCCGCGGCGGATCCTACGAGCAGTACTTC	CSVTTSRGGSYEQYF
NA	TRBV20-1	TRBJ2-1	NA	TGCAGTGCTACGGGGACCTACAATGAGCAGTTCTTC	CSATGTYNEQFF
NA	TRBV9	TRBJ1-2	many	TGTGCCAGCAGCGTCGGCTCGGGATTCGGCGGCTACACCTTC	CASSVGSGFGGYTF
TRBD1	TRBV2	TRBJ1-3	once	TGTGCCAGCAGAGGACAGGGGCGTACTGGAAACACCATATATTTT	CASRGQGRTGNTIYF
NA	TRBV6-8	TRBJ2-2	NA	TGTGCCAGCCGTGGGCGTTTCGCGAACACCGGGGTGCTGTTTTTT	CASRGRFANTGVLFF
NA	TRBV29-1	TRBJ2-1	NA	TGCAGCGTCGGACGGGCAGGCAATGAGCAGTTCTTC	CSVGRAGNEQFF
NA	TRBV7-9	TRBJ2-1	many	TGTGCCAGCAGACAAAACAGAATAGCTGTGGGCGAGCAGTTCTTC	CASRQNRIAVGEQFF
NA	TRBV29-1	TRBJ2-7	NA	TGCAGCGGGACGACGGAATACGAGCAGTACTTC	CSGTTEYEQYF
NA	TRBV10-2	TRBJ1-2	NA	TGCGCCAGCAGTGAGTCGAATCTCTTTGGGCTCTATGGCTACACCTTC	CASSESNLFGLYGYTF
NA	TRBV14	TRBJ2-1	NA	TGTGCCAGCAGCCAAATGGGCAGGGGCGGGTACAATGAGCAGTTCTTC	CASSQMGRGGYNEQFF
NA	TRBV7-2	TRBJ2-2	many	TGTGCCAGCAGCTTGGGAGAGAGGGGGATCGGGGAGCTGTTTTTT	CASSLGERGIGELFF
NA	TRBV11-3	TRBJ1-2	few	TGTGCCAGCAGCTTAGGAGGGGGATCGGGCTACACCTTC	CASSLGGGSGYTF
NA	TRBV29-1	TRBJ2-7	many	TGCAGCTTCCGCGGGGTCCTCTACGAGCAGTACTTC	CSFRGVLYEQYF
NA	TRBV5-7	TRBJ1-5	many	TGTGCCAGCAGCTTTTCCGGGGCTCACTTAAGCAATCAGCCCCAGCATTTT	CASSFSGAHLSNQPQHF
NA	TRBV20-1	TRBJ2-1	NA	TGCAGTGCTAGGGGGAGCCTCAGCTCCTACAATGAGCAGTTCTTC	CSARGSLSSYNEQFF
TRBD1	TRBV20-1	TRBJ1-5	few	TGCAGTGCTAGTTCTCTTTTCGGGGGACAGGGGAACAATCAGCCCCAGCATTTT	CSASSLFGGQGNNQPQHF
NA	TRBV28	TRBJ2-2	many	TGTGCCAGCAAGGGAGAGGTGGGAAGTGGGTCCGGGGAGCTGTTTTTT	CASKGEVGSGSGELFF
NA	TRBV10-3	TRBJ1-6	NA	TGTGCCATCAGTGAGTCGAAGGGCGAACGGGGGTTATGGTCCCTCCACTTT	CAISESKGERGLWSLHF
TRBD1	TRBV4-1	TRBJ2-3	many	TGCGCCAGCAGCCAAAACAGGGGAACAGATACGCAGTATTTT	CASSQNRGTDTQYF
TRBD1	TRBV6-2/TRBV6-3	TRBJ2-7	few	TGTGCCAGCAGCACGGACAGGGTATCCTACGAGCAGTACTTC	CASSTDRVSYEQYF
NA	TRBV18	TRBJ1-1	few	TGTGCCAGCTCACCCGGGGTTATAACCACGAACACTGAAGCTTTCTTT	CASSPGVITTNTEAFF
TRBD1	TRBV15	TRBJ1-1	many	TGTGCCACCAGCAGAGATAGGACAGGCGGGGTGAGGGCTGAAGCTTTCTTT	CATSRDRTGGVRAEAFF
NA	TRBV6-5	TRBJ2-2	once	TGTGCCAGCAGTTATAGTTCAAACACCGGGGAGCTGTTTTTT	CASSYSSNTGELFF
TRBD2	TRBV6-6	TRBJ2-1	many	TGTGCCAGCAGTTACTCAGCGGGGGGCCGATACTCCTACAATGAGCAGTTCTTC	CASSYSAGGRYSYNEQFF
TRBD2	TRBV7-6	TRBJ2-1	many	TGTGCCAGCAGTCCGACTAGCGGAACCTACAATGAGCAGTTCTTC	CASSPTSGTYNEQFF
TRBD2	TRBV20-1	TRBJ2-1	many	TGCAGTGCACCTTCCTTAGCGGGGGACTACAATGAGCAGTTCTTC	CSAPSLAGDYNEQFF
NA	TRBV7-9	TRBJ2-1	many	TGTGCCAGCAGCTCAAACCGGGACGCAACGGACAATGAGCAGTTCTTC	CASSSNRDATDNEQFF
NA	TRBV11-3	TRBJ2-2	many	TGTGCCAGCAGCTTAGGGTCCAGCGGCCTTTCCGCCGGGGAGCTGTTTTTT	CASSLGSSGLSAGELFF
NA	TRBV7-9	TRBJ2-1	NA	TGTGCCAGCAGCTTAGTTTGGGGGTACAATGAGCAGTTCTTC	CASSLVWGYNEQFF
TRBD2	TRBV5-5	TRBJ2-7	many	TGTGCCAGCAGGGGGCTGGGAGGGTACGAGCAGTACTTC	CASRGLGGYEQYF
NA	TRBV7-2	TRBJ1-2	many	TGTGCCAGCAGCTTAGGGGCAGGGGATTTCTATGGCTACACCTTC	CASSLGAGDFYGYTF
NA	TRBV7-9	TRBJ1-1	NA	TGTGCCAGCAGCTTAACCGGGACGAACACTGAAGCTTTCTTT	CASSLTGTNTEAFF
NA	TRBV6-5	TRBJ2-3	few	TGTGCCAGCAGTTACTCGAAGTATGCGGTTTCCACAGATACGCAGTATTTT	CASSYSKYAVSTDTQYF
NA	TRBV24-1	TRBJ2-3	few	TGTGCCACCAGTGATCGACGATTTAGCACAGATACGCAGTATTTT	CATSDRRFSTDTQYF
NA	TRBV7-2	TRBJ2-3	many	TGTGCCAGCAGCTTCATGACAGATACGCAGTATTTT	CASSFMTDTQYF
NA	TRBV2	TRBJ1-3	many	TGTGCCAGCAGTGAACGGGTCCTGAGCTCTGGAAACACCATATATTTT	CASSERVLSSGNTIYF
NA	TRBV6-2/TRBV6-3	TRBJ2-4	NA	TGTGCCAGCAGCCCCCGGGGTCAAGGGAACATTCAGTACTTC	CASSPRGQGNIQYF
NA	TRBV14	TRBJ1-2	many	TGTGCCAGCAGCGACAACCCTTATGGCTACACCTTC	CASSDNPYGYTF
TRBD1	TRBV28	TRBJ2-3	many	TGTGCCAGCTCCCGACAGGGGGCAACAGATACGCAGTATTTT	CASSRQGATDTQYF
TRBD1	TRBV10-3	TRBJ1-5	NA	TGTGCCATCAGATCAGGGGGCGCGAGCAATCAGCCCCAGCATTTT	CAIRSGGASNQPQHF
NA	TRBV28	TRBJ1-1	few	TGTGCCAGCAGTTTATTGGGCCTTATGAACACTGAAGCTTTCTTT	CASSLLGLMNTEAFF